The rows below give T cell receptor beta chains drawn from one sample of a study of human T cells and chemical hapten exposure. From the RACE reads, TCRdb called clonotypes with MiXCR, one entry per CDR3 protein. This repertoire shows roughly 88,000 distinct CDR3 sequences, nearly 10% found once; its top ten account for roughly 3.5%. Specimen: whole blood, collected in connection with sensitization to the hapten diphenylcyclopropenone (DPC). These TCRs come from a woman aged 40 to 55 with alopecia areata. Some clones in this sample may be carry-over from other donors' samples. Each CDR3 is given with its conserved first and last residue. Each record gives: J gene, V gene, D gene, clone size, CDR3 protein, CDR3 DNA. The D gene is left open where the match is weak. Clone size is given for some rows only: seen once, a few or many times, or a class if the clone is expanded.

J gene: TRBJ2-7
V gene: TRBV4-1
D gene: TRBD2
clone size: many
CDR3 protein: CASSQEQAGVYEQYF
CDR3 DNA: TGCGCCAGCAGCCAAGAGCAAGCGGGGGTCTACGAGCAGTACTTC

J gene: TRBJ1-2
V gene: TRBV7-8
D gene: .
clone size: few
CDR3 protein: CASSLYGDYGYTF
CDR3 DNA: TGTGCCAGCAGCTTATATGGGGACTATGGCTACACCTTC

J gene: TRBJ2-1
V gene: TRBV7-2
D gene: TRBD2
clone size: .
CDR3 protein: CASSPRGGYNNEQFF
CDR3 DNA: TGTGCCAGCAGCCCCCGGGGGGGGTACAACAATGAGCAGTTCTTC

J gene: TRBJ1-6
V gene: TRBV19
D gene: .
clone size: many
CDR3 protein: CASSIGSPANSPLHF
CDR3 DNA: TGTGCCAGTAGTATTGGGTCTCCGGCTAATTCACCCCTCCACTTT

J gene: TRBJ2-5
V gene: TRBV2
D gene: .
clone size: many
CDR3 protein: CASSEARLPEGETQYF
CDR3 DNA: TGTGCCAGCAGTGAGGCGCGACTGCCCGAGGGAGAGACCCAGTACTTC

J gene: TRBJ2-3
V gene: TRBV7-8
D gene: .
clone size: few
CDR3 protein: CASSSFWGQYF
CDR3 DNA: TGTGCCAGCAGCTCCTTCTGGGGGCAGTATTTT

J gene: TRBJ2-7
V gene: TRBV27
D gene: .
clone size: many
CDR3 protein: CASSSYPPSAYIYEQYF
CDR3 DNA: TGTGCCAGCAGCTCGTACCCCCCTAGCGCATACATCTACGAGCAGTACTTC

J gene: TRBJ2-7
V gene: TRBV7-6
D gene: .
clone size: few
CDR3 protein: CASSLQGRYEQYF
CDR3 DNA: TGTGCCAGCAGCTTACAGGGGAGGTACGAGCAGTACTTC

J gene: TRBJ2-6
V gene: TRBV28
D gene: .
clone size: .
CDR3 protein: CATRGIGRLSGADVLTF
CDR3 DNA: TGTGCCACCAGGGGGATAGGGAGGCTCTCTGGGGCCGACGTCCTGACTTTC

J gene: TRBJ2-3
V gene: TRBV11-2
D gene: TRBD2
clone size: .
CDR3 protein: CASSLELLAGDTQYF
CDR3 DNA: TGTGCCAGCAGCTTAGAGCTACTAGCGGGTGATACGCAGTATTTT

J gene: TRBJ1-2
V gene: TRBV6-5
D gene: TRBD1
clone size: few
CDR3 protein: CASSWGQLDGYTF
CDR3 DNA: TGTGCCAGCAGTTGGGGACAGTTAGATGGCTACACCTTC

J gene: TRBJ1-2
V gene: TRBV4-1
D gene: .
clone size: many
CDR3 protein: CASSQEPLVRVYGYTF
CDR3 DNA: TGCGCCAGCAGCCAAGAGCCCTTAGTGAGGGTCTATGGCTACACCTTC

J gene: TRBJ2-7
V gene: TRBV11-2
D gene: .
clone size: many
CDR3 protein: CASSFEGLQPGYEQYF
CDR3 DNA: TGTGCCAGCAGCTTTGAAGGGCTACAGCCGGGATACGAGCAGTACTTC